Listed here are 22 T cell receptor beta chains from one sample, sequenced in a study of blood T cell repertoires in COVID-19. Repertoires were generated with immunoSEQ multiplex PCR, while TCRdb's copy carries only in-frame clones and drops some. Found here are about 82,000 clones, around four fifths of them singletons; the top ten hold 15% to 20%. Sequencing input: peripheral blood. These receptors all stem from a woman aged 55-69 years with acute or convalescent COVID-19.

The chain has TRBV3-1 (or the pseudogene TRBV3-2) and TRBJ1-2; D perhaps matches TRBD1 (5 bases). The V end lost 3 bases, the J end lost 5 bases, and 22 bases lay between the germline ends. The germline V gene encodes CDR1 LGHDT and CDR2 YNNKEL (reference sequence). CDR3 length: 17 amino acids. In DNA, the CDR3 is TGTGCCAGCAGCCAGACCCCCCCTGGGACGGGGGGTTATGGCTACACCTTC. Translated: CASSQTPPGTGGYGYTF.

The J gene is TRBJ1-6, the V gene TRBV9; TRBD1 is a possible D gene (5 bases). The CDR3 consists of 14 residues. Per germline, CDR1 SGDLS and CDR2 YYNGEE. V dropped 0 bases and J dropped 7 bases, with 8 bases sitting between them. The CDR3, as DNA: TGTGCCAGCAGCGTAGGGGGGGAGAATTCACCCCTCCACTTT. The encoded protein is CASSVGGENSPLHF.

The chain has TRBV7-2 and TRBJ2-3; 8 nucleotides match TRBD2. The CDR3 has 17 residues. Germline CDR1 reads SGHTA; CDR2 reads FQGNSA. The V segment lost 5 bases and the J segment 3 bases; nucleotides outside the gene matches: 13. In nucleotides, the CDR3 is TGTGCCAGCAGCGGCAGGAGCGGGGGTACGGGGACAGATACGCAGTATTTT. Its translation: CASSGRSGGTGTDTQYF.

The gene calls are TRBV7-9 and TRBJ1-6; the match to TRBD1 covers 8 bases. The CDR3 contains 13 residues. Germline CDR1 SEHNR, CDR2 FQNEAQ (reference sequence). J gave up 7 bases and V 8 bases, and 4 bases lay outside the gene matches. The CDR3 bases are TGTGCCAGCCAGGGACAGGAAAATTCACCCCTCCACTTT. Its translation: CASQGQENSPLHF.

The DNA of the CDR3 is TGTGCCAGTACCCCGGACAGAGCTCGGTCCTACGAGCAGTACTTC. Translation: CASTPDRARSYEQYF. V and J are TRBV19 and TRBJ2-7; tentatively, D is TRBD1 (6 bases). CDR1 LNHDA and CDR2 SQIVND come from the germline V gene (reference sequence). Trimming took off 7 bases at V and 1 base at J, with 17 bases between the two ends. The CDR3 runs to 15 residues.

In DNA form, the CDR3 reads TGTGCCAGCAACCATGACAGGGGGAGTTGGAATGAGCAGTTCTTC. As protein: CASNHDRGSWNEQFF. This chain connects TRBV5-4 to TRBJ2-1, with 9 bases aligning to TRBD1. V shed 6 bases and J 7 bases; nucleotides not matched to a gene: 11. In germline, CDR1 is SGHNT, CDR2 YYREEE (reference sequence). This CDR3 is 15 amino acids long.

Only a few counts were recorded for this clone. The rearrangement uses TRBV19 and TRBJ1-4; 7 bases align to TRBD1. Per the germline V gene, CDR1 is LNHDA and CDR2 is SQIVND (reference sequence). With 3 bases clipped from V and 3 bases from J, the junction kept 4 bases outside the gene matches. CDR3 length equals 15 residues. The CDR3 here is CASSITTGSNEKLFF. The CDR3 coding sequence is TGTGCCAGTAGTATTACGACAGGGTCTAATGAAAAACTGTTTTTT.

The chain is built from TRBV18 and TRBJ1-2, with 8 nucleotides matching TRBD1. The trim removed 0 bases at V and 6 bases at J, leaving 3 bases unmatched. Germline-derived CDR1 and CDR2 are KGHSH and LQKENI. This CDR3 is built from 14 residues. DNA of the CDR3: TGTGCCAGCTCACCACCGGCAGGGGGCGATGGCTACACCTTC. It specifies CASSPPAGGDGYTF.

This clone is a singleton in its sample. This rearrangement joins TRBV4-1 to TRBJ2-7, with D perhaps TRBD2 (6 bases). The CDR3 covers 15 residues. The V and J ends lost 0 bases and 2 bases respectively, with 11 bases between them. Germline assignment: CDR1 MGHRA and CDR2 YSYEKL. The CDR3 DNA is TGCGCCAGCAGCCAAGATCGGGGGAGCGCCTACGAGCAGTACTTC. Amino acid sequence: CASSQDRGSAYEQYF.

The chain carries TRBV11-2 and TRBJ2-7, with 8 bases that match TRBD1. CDR3 length: 15 residues. CDR1 and CDR2 (germline): SGHAT, FQNNGV. The junction had 11 bases not matched to a gene; V was cut back by 6 bases and J by 4 bases. The CDR3 DNA reads as TGTGCCAGCAGTCGTGTGGCAGGGGGCGGATACGAGCAGTACTTC. This sequence encodes CASSRVAGGGYEQYF.

V gene TRBV6-5 combines with J gene TRBJ2-7, with 7 bases identical to TRBD2. In germline, CDR1 is MNHEY, CDR2 SVGAGI. J lost 3 bases, V lost 8 bases, and 4 bases had no gene match. This CDR3 has 12 residues. The CDR3 DNA follows: TGTGCCAGCGGGGGGGGTAACTACGAGCAGTACTTC. Residues: CASGGGNYEQYF.

This CDR3 reads CASSSTSGGYEQYF. CDR3 sequence (DNA): TGTGCCAGCAGCTCCACTAGCGGGGGCTACGAGCAGTACTTC. The chain uses TRBV7-2 and TRBJ2-7; 11 nucleotides line up with TRBD2. Germline V gene sequence: CDR1 SGHTA, CDR2 FQGNSA. V was pared by 4 bases and J by 3 bases, with 2 bases of the junction left unmatched. This CDR3 is 14 amino acids long.

The chain employs TRBV6-5 and TRBJ2-3; a weak D match, TRBD2 (5 bases). Germline CDR1 reads MNHEY; CDR2 reads SVGAGI. The CDR3 has 15 residues. V dropped 0 bases and J dropped 0 bases, with 7 bases sitting between them. CDR3 bases: TGTGCCAGCAGTTACTCGACGGGGAGCACAGATACGCAGTATTTT. This translates into CASSYSTGSTDTQYF.

The chain joins TRBV24-1 to TRBJ2-2, with D maybe TRBD1 (6 bases). Germline V gene lookup returns CDR1 KGHDR and CDR2 SFDVKD. This CDR3 comprises 14 residues. V was pared by 7 bases and J by 1 base, with 9 bases between. The CDR3 coding sequence is TGTGCCACCAGATCGGGACAGAACACCGGGGAGCTGTTTTTT. Protein product: CATRSGQNTGELFF.

V and J are TRBV5-6 and TRBJ1-2; a possible D gene is TRBD1 (5 bases). The CDR3 covers 15 residues. V lost 0 bases and J lost 7, with 16 bases in between. Germline V gene data show CDR1 as SGHDT and CDR2 as YYEEEE. As DNA, the CDR3 is TGTGCCAGCAGCTTGGCCGTTATTCAGGGTAGTGGCTACACCTTC. It specifies CASSLAVIQGSGYTF. The full variable domain, rest sourced from reference TRBV5-6 and TRBJ1-2, is DAGVTQSPTHLIKTRGQQVTLRCSPKSGHDTVSWYQQALGQGPQFIFQYYEEEERQRGNFPDRFSGHQFPNYSSELNVNALLLGDSALYLCASSLAVIQGSGYTFGSGTRLTVV.

V gene TRBV6-6 combines with J gene TRBJ1-2, with 9 bases identical to TRBD1. Germline-derived CDR1 and CDR2 are MNHNY and SVGAGI (reference sequence). This CDR3 is 16 amino acids long. V dropped 6 bases and J dropped 6; count of bases not matched to a gene: 14. CDR3 in DNA: TGTGCCAGCAGGGATAGGGGGACAGGGCCCCTTGATGGCTACACCTTC. It encodes CASRDRGTGPLDGYTF.

In DNA form, the CDR3 reads TGTGCCAGCAGCCCCATGGAGGGAAGACAGCCCCAGCATTTT. The encoded protein is CASSPMEGRQPQHF. This chain uses TRBV7-6 with TRBJ1-5; no clear D. Germline V gives CDR1 SGHVS, CDR2 FNYEAQ. V lost 5 bases and J 7 bases, leaving 15 bases between the germline ends. The CDR3 consists of 14 residues. Variable domain in full (rest from reference TRBV7-6 and TRBJ1-5): GAGVSQSPRYKVTKRGQDVALRCDPISGHVSLYWYRQALGQGPEFLTYFNYEAQQDKSGLPNDRFSAERPEGSISTLTIQRTEQRDSAMYRCASSPMEGRQPQHFGDGTRLSIL.

This chain uses TRBV5-5 with TRBJ1-2; 9 bases fit TRBD1. The germline V gene encodes CDR1 SGHKS and CDR2 YYEKEE (reference sequence). The CDR3 covers 14 residues. J gave up 4 bases and V 5 bases, and 6 bases lay outside the gene matches. The CDR3 sequence: CASSRTGDSYGYTF. Written as DNA, the CDR3 is TGTGCCAGCAGTAGGACAGGGGACTCCTATGGCTACACCTTC. The whole variable domain, filled in from reference TRBV5-5 and TRBJ1-2, reads DAGVTQSPTHLIKTRGQQVTLRCSPISGHKSVSWYQQVLGQGPQFIFQYYEKEERGRGNFPDRFSARQFPNYSSELNVNALLLGDSALYLCASSRTGDSYGYTFGSGTRLTVV.

This clone was observed a handful of times. The V gene is TRBV7-3, the J gene TRBJ1-5; TRBD1 might be the D (6 bases). Trimming took 3 bases from V and 6 from J, leaving 21 bases between them. Germline V lookup: CDR1 SGHTA, CDR2 FQGTGA. The CDR3 contains 17 residues. The CDR3: CASSFPDRLTGGQPQHF. In nucleotides, the CDR3 is TGTGCCAGCAGCTTCCCGGACAGATTGACTGGTGGTCAGCCCCAGCATTTT.

The rearrangement joins TRBV6-5 to TRBJ2-3, with 9 bases aligning to TRBD1. V lost 8 bases to trimming and J lost 4 bases; unmatched junction nucleotides: 4. Germline values: CDR1 MNHEY, CDR2 SVGAGI. The CDR3 totals 13 residues. CDR3 protein: CASVGQGADTQYF. The CDR3 DNA reads as TGTGCCAGCGTGGGACAGGGTGCAGATACGCAGTATTTT.

The chain is built from TRBV5-1 and TRBJ1-1; TRBD1 matches 9 bases. V trimming: 6 bases; J trimming: 4 bases; junction bases outside the gene matches: 10. Looked up from germline, CDR1 is SGHRS and CDR2 is YFSETQ. The CDR3 has 15 amino acids. CDR3 coding DNA: TGCGCCAGCAACTCACAGGGGGCAGGAAGCACTGAAGCTTTCTTT. Encoded protein: CASNSQGAGSTEAFF.

The J gene is TRBJ2-2, the V gene TRBV6-5, with no clear D. The V end lost 8 bases, the J end lost 4 bases, and 14 bases lay between the germline ends. Germline CDR1 is MNHEY and CDR2 is SVGAGI. CDR3 size: 14 residues. The CDR3 DNA sequence: TGTGCCAGCGTGAGGCAGAAATCCACCGGGGAGCTGTTTTTT. Encoded protein: CASVRQKSTGELFF.